This entry lists 19 T cell receptor beta chains sequenced from one sample in a study of CD8 T cells in ankylosing spondylitis. TCRdb reanalysed the 5' RACE reads using MiXCR and keeps one entry per CDR3 protein. The table includes under 250,000 distinct CDR3 sequences, 32% detected once. The sequenced sample consisted of blood, either unsorted or a sorted T cell fraction (not recorded which). The receptor set was obtained from a male donor with ankylosing spondylitis or in good health (not recorded which).

This clonotype was counted between two and nine times. The CDR3 DNA sequence: TGCAGCGTTCCAACAGGGGCCTACGAGCAGTACTTC. Translation: CSVPTGAYEQYF. This chain uses TRBV29-1 with TRBJ2-7; 7 nucleotides agree with TRBD1. This CDR3 contains 12 residues. The trim removed 5 bases at V and 2 bases at J, leaving 3 bases unmatched. In germline, CDR1 is SQVTM, CDR2 ANQGSEA.

The genes are TRBV5-6 and TRBJ2-5; TRBD1 might be the D (5 bases). Germline-derived CDR1 and CDR2 are SGHDT and YYEEEE. This CDR3 is 16 amino acids long. V shed 5 bases and J shed 0 bases, with 17 bases lying between them. The DNA for the CDR3 is TGTGCCAGCAGTTCAAACAGGCTTATGTACCAAGAGACCCAGTACTTC. This translates into CASSSNRLMYQETQYF.

The DNA for the CDR3 is TGTGCCAGCAGCGTAGTGGCTAGCGGGGCGGAGACCCAGTACTTC. It encodes CASSVVASGAETQYF. The chain joins TRBV9 to TRBJ2-5; TRBD2 matches at 9 bases. Losses at the gene ends were 0 bases for V and 5 bases for J; bases not matched to a gene: 5. Germline values: CDR1 SGDLS, CDR2 YYNGEE. The CDR3 length is 15 residues.

The chain combines TRBV5-5 with TRBJ2-1; D call uncertain. The ends were cut back, 2 bases at V and 6 bases at J, with 6 bases in the middle. Germline CDR1 reads SGHKS; CDR2 reads YYEKEE (reference sequence). The CDR3 has 12 residues. The CDR3 loop reads CASSFVVNEQFF. Here the CDR3 DNA reads TGTGCCAGCAGCTTCGTAGTCAATGAGCAGTTCTTC.

The rearrangement joins TRBV20-1 to TRBJ1-1, with 7 bases identical to TRBD1. Germline trimming cut 2 bases from V and 4 bases from J; bases unmatched to any gene: 7. The CDR3 is 14 residues long. Germline V lookup: CDR1 DFQATT, CDR2 SNEGSKA (reference sequence). This CDR3 is CSARKAQGTTEAFF. In nucleotides, the CDR3 is TGCAGTGCTAGAAAGGCACAGGGGACCACTGAAGCTTTCTTT.

The chain joins TRBV10-3 to TRBJ2-7; 7 bases map to TRBD1. Germline CDR1 is ENHRY and CDR2 is SYGVKD. The CDR3 totals 14 residues. V shed 4 bases, J shed 3 bases, and the junction held 6 bases outside the gene matches. The CDR3 here is CAISARDRDYEQYF. CDR3 bases: TGTGCCATCAGTGCCCGGGACAGAGACTACGAGCAGTACTTC.

The J gene is TRBJ2-3, the V gene TRBV11-3, with 8 bases matching TRBD1. The CDR3 has 14 amino acids. Germline V CDR1 and CDR2: SGHNT, YENEEA. The trim removed 2 bases at V and 6 bases at J, leaving 4 bases unmatched. This CDR3 is CASSLSGGADTQYF. CDR3 nucleotides: TGTGCCAGCAGCTTATCAGGGGGCGCGGATACGCAGTATTTT.

The chain has TRBV20-1 and TRBJ2-5, with TRBD1 identical over 8 bases. The CDR3 covers 14 residues. V lost 5 bases and J lost 1; bases outside the gene matches: 6. Germline-derived CDR1 and CDR2 are DFQATT and SNEGSKA (reference sequence). CDR3 sequence reads: CSAGAGQGQETQYF. The CDR3, as DNA: TGCAGTGCTGGAGCAGGACAGGGCCAAGAGACCCAGTACTTC.

This clonotype was recorded at least ten times. This chain joins TRBV20-1 and TRBJ2-5; 11 bases are a match to TRBD2. V lost 5 bases, J lost 1 base, and 6 bases stayed unmatched. The CDR3 is 15 amino acids. The V gene's germline CDR1 is DFQATT and CDR2 SNEGSKA (reference sequence). The CDR3 is CSAGRLAGSQETQYF. The CDR3, as DNA: TGCAGTGCTGGAAGACTAGCGGGGAGCCAAGAGACCCAGTACTTC.

The V and J genes are TRBV20-1 and TRBJ2-3; the D gene could be TRBD1 or TRBD2 (7 bases each). Germline V gene data show CDR1 as DFQATT and CDR2 as SNEGSKA (reference sequence). V lost 2 bases and J 3 bases, leaving 18 bases between the germline ends. CDR3 length: 16 amino acids. The CDR3 region is CSARSTRGGRTDTQYF. In DNA, the CDR3 is TGCAGTGCTAGAAGTACCAGGGGGGGTAGGACAGATACGCAGTATTTT.

The rearrangement joins TRBV7-6 to TRBJ2-1; 7 bases fit TRBD2. The CDR3 spans 15 residues. Germline V gene sequence: CDR1 SGHVS, CDR2 FNYEAQ. The junction had 11 bases not matched to a gene; V was cut back by 5 bases and J by 7 bases. Here the CDR3 reads CASSPRSGARNEQFF. The CDR3 DNA sequence: TGTGCCAGCAGCCCCCGGAGCGGGGCACGGAATGAGCAGTTCTTC.

This clonotype was counted only a few times. The V call is TRBV12-3 or TRBV12-4, the J call TRBJ1-1; D is perhaps TRBD1 (6 bases). The CDR3 loop spans 11 amino acids. The V end was cut by 6 bases, the J end by 9 bases, with 11 bases between. The CDR3 loop reads CASSPDRKAFF. In nucleotides, the CDR3 is TGTGCCAGCAGCCCGGACAGAAAAGCTTTCTTT.

The chain couples TRBV5-1 to TRBJ1-2; TRBD1 agrees at 8 bases. Germline V CDR1 and CDR2: SGHRS, YFSETQ. Trimming removed 3 bases from V and 7 bases from J; junction bases left unmatched: 8. The CDR3 loop spans 14 amino acids. CDR3 nucleotide sequence: TGCGCCAGCAGCTCTACGGACAGGGCGACTGGCTACACCTTC. This sequence encodes CASSSTDRATGYTF.

This clonotype was recorded a few times. The chain uses TRBV3-1 and TRBJ2-5; 8 bases match TRBD2. Germline values: CDR1 LGHDT, CDR2 YNNKEL (reference sequence). Trimming at V came to 7 bases and at J to 1 base, leaving 11 bases not matched to a gene. The CDR3 is 16 residues long. The CDR3 reads CASNFAAAGAQETQYF. DNA of the CDR3: TGTGCCAGCAACTTCGCGGCAGCGGGGGCCCAAGAGACCCAGTACTTC.

The chain links TRBV12-3 or TRBV12-4 to TRBJ1-2; D perhaps matches TRBD1 (6 bases). CDR3 size: 16 residues. Deletions cut 7 bases from V and 5 bases from J, with 23 bases between. The CDR3 nucleotides read TGTGCCAGCACCTATCAAGGGGGGGGCGCGGGGTATGGCTACACCTTC. It specifies CASTYQGGGAGYGYTF.

V usage is TRBV3-1 and J usage is TRBJ2-3; D is undetermined. Looked up from germline, CDR1 is LGHDT and CDR2 is YNNKEL (reference sequence). CDR3 length equals 13 residues. Trimming stripped 4 bases from V and 6 bases from J, with 11 bases between. In DNA, the CDR3 is TGTGCCAGCAGCCCAATGGACCTGGATACGCAGTATTTT. It translates to CASSPMDLDTQYF.

This clonotype has a handful of counts. V usage is TRBV6-6 and J usage is TRBJ2-5; D is undetermined. Trimming removed 0 bases from V and 5 bases from J, with 4 bases in between. Germline loops: CDR1 MNHNY, CDR2 SVGAGI (reference sequence). CDR3 length: 12 amino acids. The DNA of the CDR3 is TGTGCCAGCAGTTACTCGATGGAGACCCAGTACTTC. Amino acid sequence: CASSYSMETQYF.

The chain has TRBV12-3 or TRBV12-4 and TRBJ1-1; maybe TRBD1 (6 bases). CDR3 length: 13 residues. V was pared by 6 bases and J by 9 bases, with 17 bases between. Written as DNA, the CDR3 is TGTGCCAGCAGCCGGGACATGGAGGGCAAAGCTTTCTTT. It specifies CASSRDMEGKAFF.

Only a few counts were recorded for this clonotype. V gene TRBV20-1 combines with J gene TRBJ2-7, with 9 bases identical to TRBD1. There are 14 residues in the CDR3. The germline V gene has CDR1 DFQATT and CDR2 SNEGSKA (reference sequence). Trimming took 7 bases from V and 6 from J; bases not matched to a gene: 13. CDR3 protein: CSVGRDRVYGEQYF. CDR3 nucleotide sequence: TGCAGTGTGGGTAGGGACAGGGTTTACGGCGAGCAGTACTTC.